These 32 T cell receptor beta chains share one sample of origin, sequenced in a study of human T cells and chemical hapten exposure. This sample's time point: patch test 2, 6 weeks after DPC sensitization. Specified treatment: therapeutic diphenylcyclopropenone sensitization with weekly scalp DPC. A single record per CDR3 protein comes from TCRdb applying MiXCR to the RACE reads. The sample yields some 81,000 distinct CDR3 sequences, approximately 10% seen once. The specimen comprised whole blood, sampled in connection with sensitization to the hapten diphenylcyclopropenone (DPC). All receptors derive from a man aged 18 to 29 with alopecia areata. Some clones in this sample may be carry-over from other donors' samples.

The rearrangement uses TRBV5-1 and TRBJ2-5, with no clear D. Trimming removed 9 bases from V and 2 bases from J, with 14 bases in between. Germline CDR1 SGHRS, CDR2 YFSETQ. The CDR3 has 13 residues. CDR3 in DNA: TGCGCCACCTCCTTCCTCCCACAAGAGACCCAGTACTTC. Protein product: CATSFLPQETQYF.

At least ten counts were recorded for this clonotype. The V call is TRBV12-3 or TRBV12-4, the J call TRBJ2-4, with 9 positions matching TRBD1. Losses at the gene ends were 5 bases for V and 3 bases for J; bases not matched to a gene: 17. This CDR3 has 19 residues. CDR3 nucleotides: TGTGCCAGCAGTCCCCCGGGACAGGGAAGTTGGTTTGGCAAAAACATTCAGTACTTC. It specifies CASSPPGQGSWFGKNIQYF.

This clonotype was picked up a small number of times. V gene TRBV24-1 combines with J gene TRBJ2-5; D may be TRBD1 (6 bases). Trimming shortened V by 4 bases and J by 1 base, and 12 bases separated the two germline ends. CDR3 length equals 15 residues. Germline-derived CDR1 and CDR2 are KGHDR and SFDVKD. CDR3 residues: CATSDPRQAQETQYF. CDR3 coding DNA: TGTGCCACCAGTGACCCGAGACAGGCCCAAGAGACCCAGTACTTC.

This clonotype was observed many times. The rearrangement joins TRBV2 to TRBJ1-5; D unresolved. This CDR3 is built from 12 residues. Germline lookup yields CDR1 SNHLY and CDR2 FYNNEI. V was trimmed by 8 bases and J by 7 bases, leaving 12 bases between them. CDR3 region: CASYSVGQPQHF. CDR3 in DNA: TGTGCCAGCTATTCGGTGGGCCAGCCCCAGCATTTT.

A few counts support this clonotype. The chain links TRBV12-3 or TRBV12-4 to TRBJ2-7; 7 nucleotides match TRBD1. Trimming removed 5 bases from V and 6 bases from J; junction bases left unmatched: 4. This CDR3 region has 12 residues. The CDR3: CASSPQGTEQYF. CDR3 nucleotides: TGTGCCAGCAGTCCACAGGGGACCGAGCAGTACTTC.

The gene calls are TRBV6-2 or TRBV6-3 and TRBJ1-2; TRBD1 matches at 7 bases. The junction had 9 bases not matched to a gene; V was cut back by 8 bases and J by 0 bases. Germline CDR1 is MNHEY and CDR2 is SVGEGT. The CDR3 loop spans 15 amino acids. The CDR3 DNA is TGTGCCAGCGTAAAGCGACAGGGAGCTAACTATGGCTACACCTTC. Amino acids: CASVKRQGANYGYTF.

This clonotype has a count of ten or more. The chain carries TRBV7-6 and TRBJ1-4; D unclear. V lost 5 bases to trimming and J lost 4 bases, with 8 bases between them. The CDR3 contains 13 residues. The germline V gene has CDR1 SGHVS and CDR2 FNYEAQ. CDR3 coding DNA: TGTGCCAGCAGCGACGGCCTTAATGAAAAACTGTTTTTT. Translation: CASSDGLNEKLFF.

The chain joins TRBV24-1 to TRBJ2-2, with TRBD2 identical over 9 bases. The V and J ends lost 7 bases and 5 bases, in that order; junction bases with no gene match: 7. The CDR3 runs to 15 residues. Germline assignment: CDR1 KGHDR and CDR2 SFDVKD. This CDR3 reads CATSGLAGGTGELFF. As DNA, the CDR3 is TGTGCCACCAGCGGACTGGCGGGGGGGACCGGGGAGCTGTTTTTT.

This clonotype was counted only a few times. The chain joins TRBV28 to TRBJ2-7, with TRBD1 identical over 9 bases. This CDR3 comprises 13 residues. The V segment lost 6 bases and the J segment 5 bases; nucleotides outside the gene matches: 5. The germline CDR1 and CDR2 sequences are MDHEN and SYDVKM. The chain's CDR3 is CASSTGGSDEQYF. The CDR3 DNA is TGTGCCAGCAGCACAGGGGGCTCAGACGAGCAGTACTTC.

Many counts were recorded for this clonotype. This chain links TRBV7-6 with TRBJ2-2; 8 positions agree with TRBD2. Germline V gene lookup returns CDR1 SGHVS and CDR2 FNYEAQ. V lost 5 bases, J lost 1 base, and 6 bases stayed unmatched. The CDR3 runs to 16 residues. CDR3 DNA sequence: TGTGCCAGCAGCACAACCGGGACTAGGAACACCGGGGAGCTGTTTTTT. Protein product: CASSTTGTRNTGELFF.

The CDR3 region is CASSQVSLAVYNEQFF. The CDR3 coding sequence is TGTGCCAGCAGCCAAGTAAGTCTAGCGGTCTACAATGAGCAGTTCTTC. The chain joins TRBV14 to TRBJ2-1, with 7 bases aligning to TRBD2. The ends lost 1 base at V and 3 bases at J; junction bases unmatched: 6. The CDR3 is 16 amino acids. Germline lookup yields CDR1 SGHDN and CDR2 FVKESK.

This clonotype has at least ten counts. This chain uses TRBV28 with TRBJ2-3, with D perhaps given as TRBD1 or TRBD2 (6 bases each). Germline CDR1 reads MDHEN; CDR2 reads SYDVKM. Trimming removed 3 bases from V and 5 bases from J, with 15 bases in between. The length of the CDR3 is 15 residues. CDR3 sequence: CASSFLGGQIDTQYF. CDR3 coding DNA: TGTGCCAGCAGTTTCCTAGGGGGGCAGATAGATACGCAGTATTTT.

V usage is TRBV11-2 and J usage is TRBJ2-4; TRBD2 agrees at 7 bases. From germline, CDR1 is SGHAT and CDR2 FQNNGV. The CDR3 runs to 16 residues. J was trimmed by 9 bases and V by 3 bases; bases with no gene match: 14. The CDR3 DNA is TGTGCCAGCAGCTTGGAGAACCGACAGTCGGGGGGCATTCAGTACTTC. This codes for CASSLENRQSGGIQYF.

Many counts were recorded for this clonotype. V is TRBV6-2 or TRBV6-3 and J is TRBJ2-2; no reliable D call. CDR3 length: 11 residues. The ends were cut back, 5 bases at V and 2 bases at J, with 0 bases in the middle. In germline, CDR1 is MNHEY, CDR2 SVGEGT. This chain's CDR3 is CASSNTGELFF. The CDR3 DNA sequence: TGTGCCAGCAGTAACACCGGGGAGCTGTTTTTT.

In its sample, this clonotype was seen many times. The J gene is TRBJ2-7, the V gene TRBV7-9, with D perhaps TRBD1 (6 bases). CDR1 and CDR2 (germline): SEHNR, FQNEAQ (reference sequence). Between the trimmed V and J ends, which lost 3 bases and 6 bases, there was a span of 9 bases. The CDR3 runs 12 residues. This chain's CDR3 is CASSFQGIEQYF. CDR3 coding DNA: TGTGCCAGCAGCTTTCAGGGGATCGAGCAGTACTTC.

The sample holds a few counts of this clonotype. The J gene is TRBJ2-2, the V gene TRBV11-3; TRBD1 matches at 7 bases. Germline V gives CDR1 SGHNT, CDR2 YENEEA. CDR3 length equals 14 residues. J was trimmed by 7 bases and V by 3 bases; bases with no gene match: 5. Written as DNA, the CDR3 is TGTGCCAGCAGCTTCGAAGGGGGCGGCGGGGAGCTGTTTTTT. This codes for CASSFEGGGGELFF.

This clonotype has a count of ten or more. The chain uses TRBV2 and TRBJ2-6, with a weak D call TRBD1 (5 bases). The CDR3 spans 16 residues. Trimming cost V 3 bases and J 0 bases, with 9 bases left between them. Germline CDR1 reads SNHLY; CDR2 reads FYNNEI. CDR3 protein: CASSEPGPSGANVLTF. DNA of the CDR3: TGTGCCAGCAGTGAGCCAGGGCCCTCTGGGGCCAACGTCCTGACTTTC.

This clonotype was picked up a small number of times. The V gene is TRBV27, the J gene TRBJ1-1, with unresolved D. CDR1 MNHEY and CDR2 SMNVEV come from the germline V gene (reference sequence). CDR3 length equals 15 residues. Trimming removed 2 bases at V and 0 bases at J, with 10 bases between. CDR3 sequence: CASSLSNPLNTEAFF. The CDR3 nucleotides read TGTGCCAGCAGTTTAAGTAACCCGCTGAACACTGAAGCTTTCTTT.

The sample holds a few counts of this clonotype. The V and J genes are TRBV6-2 or TRBV6-3 and TRBJ2-7; D perhaps matches TRBD2 (7 bases). The germline V gene encodes CDR1 MNHEY and CDR2 SVGEGT. CDR3 length: 14 amino acids. Trimming left V 8 bases short and J 2 bases short, with 16 bases between. The CDR3 reads CASGHPGGTYEQYF. CDR3 coding DNA: TGTGCCAGCGGTCATCCGGGGGGCACCTACGAGCAGTACTTC.

The chain has TRBV7-9 and TRBJ1-6; D is unresolved. CDR3 length equals 12 residues. The germline V gene has CDR1 SEHNR and CDR2 FQNEAQ (reference sequence). The V and J ends lost 4 bases and 6 bases respectively, with 4 bases between them. The CDR3 region is CASSWTNSPLHF. The CDR3 DNA sequence: TGTGCCAGCAGCTGGACTAATTCACCCCTCCACTTT.

Many counts were recorded for this clonotype. The V gene is TRBV7-2, the J gene TRBJ2-3; D call uncertain. Germline V gene data show CDR1 as SGHTA and CDR2 as FQGNSA. The CDR3 is 13 amino acids. V gave up 5 bases and J gave up 7 bases, with 13 bases separating them. The DNA for the CDR3 is TGTGCCAGCAGCGCACCCCCCCCATATACGCAGTATTTT. Amino acid sequence: CASSAPPPYTQYF.

The chain has TRBV25-1 and TRBJ2-3; the match to TRBD2 covers 13 bases. The CDR3 runs 17 residues. Germline trimming cut 8 bases from V and 6 bases from J; bases unmatched to any gene: 14. Germline V gives CDR1 MGHDK, CDR2 SYGVNS. The CDR3 loop reads CASGPSTSGGVGDTQYF. The CDR3 DNA sequence: TGTGCCAGCGGCCCCTCTACTAGCGGGGGGGTAGGGGATACGCAGTATTTT. Drawing the rest from reference TRBV25-1 and TRBJ2-3, the complete variable domain is EADIYQTPRYLVIGTGKKITLECSQTMGHDKMYWYQQDPGMELHLIHYSYGVNSTEKGDLSSESTVSRIRTEHFPLTLESARPSHTSQYLCASGPSTSGGVGDTQYFGPGTRLTVL.

This clonotype was seen ten or more times. This sequence joins TRBV4-1 and TRBJ2-5; no reliable D call. Germline V gene data show CDR1 as MGHRA and CDR2 as YSYEKL. CDR3 length equals 13 residues. Trimming removed 1 base at V and 2 bases at J, with 5 bases between. CDR3 region: CASSQALQETQYF. Here the CDR3 DNA reads TGCGCCAGCAGCCAAGCCCTTCAAGAGACCCAGTACTTC.

This clonotype was seen repeatedly, ten times or more. This chain uses TRBV6-2 or TRBV6-3 with TRBJ1-2, with D unresolved. The germline V and J ends were trimmed by 6 bases and 6 bases, with 14 bases remaining between them. Germline CDR1 is MNHEY and CDR2 is SVGEGT. CDR3 size: 13 residues. CDR3 in DNA: TGTGCCAGCAGCCCCCAGCGAGAGGATGGCTACACCTTC. Amino acid sequence: CASSPQREDGYTF.

This clonotype was recorded many times. This chain uses TRBV11-2 with TRBJ2-5, with 8 nucleotides matching TRBD2. CDR3 length: 18 residues. V gave up 1 base and J gave up 2 bases; unmatched junction bases: 12. Per the germline V gene, CDR1 is SGHAT and CDR2 is FQNNGV. The CDR3 coding sequence is TGTGCCAGCAGCTTAGGTTTCTTACAGCGGGGGCCTCAAGAGACCCAGTACTTC. As protein: CASSLGFLQRGPQETQYF.

In its sample, this clonotype was seen once. The V and J genes are TRBV20-1 and TRBJ1-2, with a possible D match to TRBD1 (5 bases). The ends were cut back, 2 bases at V and 0 bases at J, with 7 bases in the middle. Germline values: CDR1 DFQATT, CDR2 SNEGSKA (reference sequence). This CDR3 region has 13 residues. The CDR3 region is CSARWGPNYGYTF. CDR3 nucleotides: TGCAGTGCTAGATGGGGACCTAACTATGGCTACACCTTC.

This clonotype was detected many times. The J gene is TRBJ2-3, the V gene TRBV12-3 or TRBV12-4; D remains unclear. V lost 6 bases to trimming and J lost 2 bases, with 3 bases between them. The length of the CDR3 is 11 residues. The CDR3 region has the DNA TGTGCCAGCAGCCCCACAGATACGCAGTATTTT. Its protein product is CASSPTDTQYF.

This CDR3 is CASSPSPQNTEAFF. In nucleotides, the CDR3 is TGCGCCAGCAGCCCATCCCCACAGAACACTGAAGCTTTCTTT. The chain uses TRBV4-3 and TRBJ1-1, with D uncertain. Germline lookup yields CDR1 LGHNA and CDR2 YSLEER. V lost 4 bases to trimming and J lost 1 base, with 10 bases between them. The CDR3 spans 14 residues.

The CDR3 DNA is TGTGCCAGCAGCCAATCTCAGGGTGATGAAAAACTGTTTTTT. It codes for CASSQSQGDEKLFF. The J gene is TRBJ1-4, the V gene TRBV4-2; D is perhaps TRBD1 (5 bases). V lost 2 bases and J 6 bases, leaving 10 bases between the germline ends. The CDR3 runs 14 residues. Germline V gene sequence: CDR1 LGHNA, CDR2 YNFKEQ.

This clonotype was detected many times. J is TRBJ2-2 and V is TRBV7-3; the match to TRBD1 covers 7 bases. The CDR3 length is 15 residues. Losses at the gene ends were 5 bases for V and 1 base for J; bases not matched to a gene: 4. The germline CDR1 and CDR2 sequences are SGHTA and FQGTGA. Here the CDR3 reads CASSIGTVNTGELFF. The CDR3 nucleotides are TGTGCCAGCAGCATCGGGACAGTGAACACCGGGGAGCTGTTTTTT.

This clonotype appeared many times. The rearrangement joins TRBV7-2 to TRBJ2-7; 9 nucleotides agree with TRBD1. The V gene end was trimmed by 4 bases and the J gene end by 5 bases; junction bases not matched to a gene: 12. This CDR3 spans 16 amino acids. Germline V lookup: CDR1 SGHTA, CDR2 FQGNSA. The CDR3 DNA reads TGTGCCAGCAGCTCGTCCCCGGGACAGGGCATCCACGAGCAGTACGTC. Protein sequence: CASSSSPGQGIHEQYV.

CDR3 DNA sequence: TGTGCCAGCAGCATGGGGGGGAGCATTGATGCGCAGTATTTT. Translating gives CASSMGGSIDAQYF. V gene TRBV6-6 combines with J gene TRBJ2-3, with 7 nucleotides matching TRBD2. V was pared by 6 bases and J by 10 bases, with 13 bases of the junction left unmatched. The CDR3 totals 14 residues. Germline loops: CDR1 MNHNY, CDR2 SVGAGI (reference sequence).